The 10 T cell receptor beta chains given below trace back to one sample, sequenced in a study of blood T cell repertoires in COVID-19. TCRdb keeps only in-frame clones here, not all; method: immunoSEQ multiplex PCR. The data show fewer than 65,000 clones, about 92% seen once. The sequenced sample consisted of peripheral blood. These receptors all come from a human donor in a cohort sampled during active COVID-19.

The V gene is TRBV2, the J gene TRBJ2-3, with 7 bases matching TRBD2. The germline CDR1 and CDR2 sequences are SNHLY and FYNNEI. The V segment lost 3 bases and the J segment 0 bases; nucleotides outside the gene matches: 12. This CDR3 has 18 residues. The CDR3 loop reads CASSDVGASGLSTDTQYF. Here the CDR3 DNA reads TGTGCCAGCAGTGATGTCGGTGCTAGCGGACTTAGCACAGATACGCAGTATTTT.

The rearrangement uses TRBV6-6 and TRBJ1-4; D perhaps matches TRBD1 (5 bases). The CDR3 is made up of 15 amino acids. V was shortened by 0 bases and J by 5 bases, with 10 bases between the two germline ends. The V gene's germline CDR1 is MNHNY and CDR2 SVGAGI (reference sequence). This CDR3 is CASSYSRGGNEKLFF. For the CDR3, the DNA is TGTGCCAGCAGTTACTCGAGGGGAGGGAATGAAAAACTGTTTTTT.

This sequence joins TRBV7-2 and TRBJ2-5, with a possible D match to TRBD1 (5 bases). V lost 0 bases and J lost 7, with 6 bases in between. Germline values: CDR1 SGHTA, CDR2 FQGNSA. The CDR3 runs 12 residues. The CDR3 nucleotides read TGTGCCAGCAGCTTAGCGCAGGGGACCCAGTACTTC. This sequence encodes CASSLAQGTQYF.

This clone has just one count. The chain carries TRBV7-9 and TRBJ2-7, with 9 bases matching TRBD2. This CDR3 is built from 14 residues. Germline lookup yields CDR1 SEHNR and CDR2 FQNEAQ (reference sequence). J was trimmed by 4 bases and V by 3 bases; bases with no gene match: 4. CDR3 DNA sequence: TGTGCCAGCAGCTTCACTAGCGGGCCTTACGAGCAGTACTTC. This codes for CASSFTSGPYEQYF.

The rearrangement links TRBV6-2 or TRBV6-3 to TRBJ2-7; 13 nucleotides match TRBD2. The V gene's germline CDR1 is MNHEY and CDR2 SVGEGT. The V and J ends lost 4 bases and 2 bases, in that order; junction bases with no gene match: 2. The CDR3 spans 15 residues. The CDR3 sequence: CASSWGTSGAYEQYV. DNA of the CDR3: TGTGCCAGCAGTTGGGGGACTAGCGGGGCCTACGAGCAGTACGTC.

V usage is TRBV7-3 and J usage is TRBJ2-7; D unresolved. CDR1 and CDR2 (germline): SGHTA, FQGTGA. The V end was cut by 5 bases, the J end by 4 bases, with 12 bases between. CDR3 size: 13 residues. The CDR3 is CASSDFNSYEQYF. CDR3 nucleotides: TGTGCCAGCAGCGACTTTAACTCATACGAGCAGTACTTC.

Comments on this clone: Other DNA sequences in the same sample also yield this CDR3. The chain links TRBV6-4 to TRBJ2-1; 12 bases map to TRBD2. CDR1 MRHNA and CDR2 SNTAGT come from the germline V gene. The CDR3 loop spans 15 amino acids. V shed 0 bases and J 6 bases; nucleotides not matched to a gene: 0. The CDR3, as DNA: TGTGCCAGCAGTGACTCACTAGCGGGAGGCAATGAGCAGTTCTTC. This encodes CASSDSLAGGNEQFF.

The V and J genes are TRBV6-5 and TRBJ2-7; 7 bases map to TRBD1. This CDR3 comprises 13 residues. Germline V gives CDR1 MNHEY, CDR2 SVGAGI. V lost 6 bases and J lost 2; bases outside the gene matches: 4. DNA for the CDR3: TGTGCCAGCAGCCCCGGGACAGCCTACGAGCAGTACGTC. Amino acids: CASSPGTAYEQYV.

The chain couples TRBV10-1 to TRBJ2-7; possible D gene TRBD2, 6 bases. Germline V gives CDR1 WNHNN, CDR2 SYGVQD (reference sequence). The CDR3 is 14 amino acids. V was cut by 5 bases and J by 0 bases, with 11 bases left in between. This chain's CDR3 is CASSRREYSYEQYV. For the CDR3, the DNA is TGCGCCAGCAGTAGGAGGGAGTACTCCTACGAGCAGTACGTC.

The rearrangement joins TRBV6-2 or TRBV6-3 to TRBJ2-5, with TRBD1 matching over 9 bases. Germline V gives CDR1 MNHEY, CDR2 SVGEGT. The V gene end was trimmed by 2 bases and the J gene end by 7 bases; junction bases not matched to a gene: 5. This CDR3 comprises 14 residues. Written as DNA, the CDR3 is TGTGCCAGCAGTTACCGGACAGGGGTCCCGACCCAGTACTTC. It yields the protein CASSYRTGVPTQYF.